A selection of T cell receptor beta chains follows, all from one sample in a study of T cell responses to AZD1222 COVID-19 vaccine. The repertoire was sequenced with immunoSEQ multiplex PCR; TCRdb's copy has only in-frame clones and lacks some. The table shows around 150,000 clones, with more than 85% occurring only once. This specimen consisted of peripheral blood, obtained 28 days after the second AZD1222 dose. The receptors were sampled from an adult who received the AZD1222 COVID-19 vaccine. CDR3s include the opening cysteine and the closing phenylalanine or tryptophan. D genes are given only for firm matches. Size is stated for part of the rows, as once, few or many counts, or as a class when the clone is expanded.

clone size | J gene | V gene | D gene | CDR3 protein | CDR3 DNA
. | TRBJ1-2 | TRBV14 | . | CASSPQTGGGYTF | TGTGCCAGCAGCCCCCAAACGGGGGGCGGCTACACCTTC
. | TRBJ2-7 | TRBV30 | . | CAWSPSGEQYF | TGTGCCTGGAGCCCGTCCGGCGAGCAGTACTTC
. | TRBJ1-4 | TRBV19 | . | CASSARAGGNEKLFF | TGTGCCAGTAGTGCTAGGGCCGGGGGCAACGAAAAACTGTTTTTT
once | TRBJ1-5 | TRBV24-1 | . | CATSRGYQGNQPQHF | TGTGCCACCAGTCGGGGATACCAGGGAAATCAGCCCCAGCATTTT
. | TRBJ2-2 | TRBV7-7 | . | CASSLAPNTGELFF | TGTGCTAGCAGCTTAGCGCCAAACACCGGGGAGCTGTTTTTT
. | TRBJ2-7 | TRBV13 | TRBD2 | CASSLKFQLAGVGEQYF | TGTGCCAGCAGCTTAAAGTTTCAGCTAGCGGGAGTGGGCGAGCAGTACTTC
. | TRBJ1-5 | TRBV5-1 | TRBD1 | CASSLGTGGSQPQHF | TGCGCCAGCAGCTTGGGGACAGGGGGGAGTCAGCCCCAGCATTTT
. | TRBJ2-7 | TRBV28 | . | CASSTEAGAMGEQYF | TGTGCCAGCAGTACCGAGGCGGGGGCGATGGGCGAGCAGTACTTC
once | TRBJ1-1 | TRBV30 | . | CAWSLHSNTEAFF | TGTGCCTGGAGCCTGCACTCGAACACTGAAGCTTTCTTT
. | TRBJ1-1 | TRBV19 | TRBD1 | CASSPQGADTEAFF | TGTGCCAGTAGTCCACAGGGGGCGGACACTGAAGCTTTCTTT
. | TRBJ2-7 | TRBV7-2 | TRBD2 | CASSFQRELYEQYF | TGTGCCAGCAGCTTTCAGCGGGAGCTCTACGAGCAGTACTTC
. | TRBJ2-2 | TRBV4-3 | TRBD2 | CASSHAGGDTGELFF | TGCGCCAGCAGCCACGCGGGGGGGGACACCGGGGAGCTGTTTTTT
. | TRBJ2-2 | TRBV4-1 | TRBD1 | CASSQEVATGITGELFF | TGCGCCAGCAGCCAAGAGGTTGCGACAGGGATAACCGGGGAGCTGTTTTTT
. | TRBJ1-5 | TRBV28 | TRBD1 | CASSPTGDLHQPQHF | TGTGCCAGCAGTCCAACAGGGGACCTCCATCAGCCCCAGCATTTT
. | TRBJ1-2 | TRBV21-1 | . | CASKFQGDNYGYTF | TGTGCCAGCAAGTTTCAGGGGGATAACTATGGCTACACCTTC
. | TRBJ1-5 | TRBV5-1 | . | CASSLGGQSDQPQHF | TGCGCCAGCAGCTTGGGCGGACAGTCCGATCAGCCCCAGCATTTT
. | TRBJ2-3 | TRBV2 | . | CASSEAYTLDTQYF | TGTGCCAGCAGTGAGGCTTACACATTGGATACGCAGTATTTT
. | TRBJ2-7 | TRBV4-1 | . | CASSQEPQAYEQYF | TGCGCCAGCAGCCAAGAACCACAGGCCTACGAGCAGTACTTC
. | TRBJ2-2 | TRBV5-5 | . | CASSLGPNGGELFF | TGTGCCAGCAGCTTGGGTCCTAACGGGGGGGAGCTGTTTTTT
. | TRBJ1-6 | TRBV30 | TRBD1 | CAWTGGSYNSPLHF | TGTGCCTGGACAGGGGGCTCCTATAATTCACCCCTCCACTTT
. | TRBJ1-2 | TRBV24-1 | TRBD1 | CATSDSRTGGIYGYTF | TGTGCCACCAGTGATTCGCGGACAGGGGGCATATATGGCTACACCTTC
. | TRBJ2-7 | TRBV10-3 | TRBD2 | CAISGRGRQSDEQYF | TGTGCCATCAGTGGTCGCGGGAGACAGTCCGACGAGCAGTACTTC
. | TRBJ1-5 | TRBV3-1/TRBV3-2 | . | CASSQDGGDQPQHF | TGTGCCAGCAGCCAAGATGGCGGAGATCAGCCCCAGCATTTT
. | TRBJ2-7 | TRBV10-1 | . | CASSRSSYEQYF | TGCGCCAGCAGTAGGAGCTCCTACGAGCAGTACTTC
. | TRBJ2-7 | TRBV27 | TRBD2 | CASSLGAGAYEQYF | TGTGCCAGCAGTTTAGGAGCGGGAGCCTACGAGCAGTACTTC
. | TRBJ2-3 | TRBV24-1 | . | CATSEFSRPPGGTDTQYF | TGTGCCACCAGTGAGTTTTCTCGTCCTCCAGGGGGCACAGATACGCAGTATTTT
. | TRBJ1-6 | TRBV18 | . | CASSPDRVEGSPLHF | TGTGCCAGCTCACCTGACCGGGTGGAGGGTTCACCCCTCCACTTT
. | TRBJ1-2 | TRBV2 | . | CASTGDQLGYTF | TGTGCCAGCACAGGGGATCAGCTGGGCTACACCTTC
. | TRBJ2-3 | TRBV5-8 | . | CASSLGRGRGDTQYF | TGTGCCAGCAGCTTGGGGAGGGGGCGAGGAGATACGCAGTATTTT
. | TRBJ1-5 | TRBV5-4 | TRBD1 | CASSFRDSVNQPQHF | TGTGCCAGCAGCTTCCGGGACAGTGTTAATCAGCCCCAGCATTTT
. | TRBJ2-7 | TRBV4-2 | TRBD2 | CASSLAGGGRGRYEQYF | TGTGCCAGCAGCCTAGCCGGGGGCGGGAGGGGTCGGTACGAGCAGTACTTC
. | TRBJ1-2 | TRBV9 | TRBD1 | CASSSRDRGDRRGNGYTF | TGTGCCAGCAGCTCACGAGACAGGGGCGATCGGCGGGGGAATGGCTACACCTTC
. | TRBJ2-7 | TRBV30 | TRBD2 | CAWSAGGSSYEQYF | TGTGCCTGGAGTGCGGGAGGAAGCTCCTACGAGCAGTACTTC
. | TRBJ2-7 | TRBV7-2 | . | CASSYGRVYEQYF | TGTGCCAGCAGTTACGGACGCGTCTACGAGCAGTACTTC
. | TRBJ2-3 | TRBV5-1 | TRBD2 | CASSLGLAGAADTQYF | TGCGCCAGCAGCTTAGGACTAGCGGGAGCCGCAGATACGCAGTATTTT
. | TRBJ2-5 | TRBV3-1/TRBV3-2 | . | CASSLRGRGFQETQYF | TGTGCCAGCAGCCTGCGGGGCAGGGGATTCCAAGAGACCCAGTACTTC
. | TRBJ2-1 | TRBV18 | TRBD2 | CASSPPGLAGFEQFF | TGTGCCAGCTCACCCCCGGGACTAGCGGGATTTGAGCAGTTCTTC
. | TRBJ2-5 | TRBV27 | TRBD1 | CASSPLNRGSETQYF | TGTGCCAGCAGCCCACTTAACAGGGGATCGGAGACCCAGTACTTC
. | TRBJ1-2 | TRBV14 | TRBD1 | CASSPRTGGIGYTF | TGTGCCAGCAGCCCTCGGACAGGGGGCATTGGCTACACCTTC
. | TRBJ1-6 | TRBV15 | TRBD1 | CATSRAGTGYYSPLHF | TGTGCCACCAGCAGAGCCGGGACAGGGTATTATTCACCCCTCCACTTT
. | TRBJ2-5 | TRBV7-9 | . | CASSLSAPETQYF | TGTGCCAGCAGCTTATCGGCTCCGGAGACCCAGTACTTC
once | TRBJ2-3 | TRBV11-2 | . | CASSFLGGTDTQYF | TGTGCCAGCAGCTTTTTGGGAGGCACAGATACGCAGTATTTT
. | TRBJ2-1 | TRBV19 | TRBD1 | CASSILRTGYNNEQFF | TGTGCCAGTAGTATACTTCGGACAGGGTATAACAATGAGCAGTTCTTC